This T cell receptor beta chain was observed in a study of CD8+CD57+ T cells in acquired aplastic anemia. Turning to the study itself: CD4+ and CD8+ cells, once sorted, gave DNA averaging approximately 3.3 ug. Findings and caveats of the study: Researchers reported that CD8+ Simpson's diversity was not significantly different in patients versus controls. Patients and controls shared under 35 CD8+ CDR3 sequences, which appeared highly expressed in patients and within their immunodominant clones.

This clonotype was observed once. Antigen unknown. TCR beta VDJ and CDR3 were profiled, and genomic DNA was the template. TCRdb called the reads again in MiXCR, with one record for every CDR3 protein. The data show 400,000 to 500,000 distinct CDR3 sequences, approximately 70% seen once. V dropped 5 bases and J dropped 3; count of bases not matched to a gene: 3. Germline CDR1 and CDR2: DFQATT and SNEGSKA (reference sequence). The CDR3 covers 13 residues. This chain connects TRBV20-1 to TRBJ2-5, with 10 bases identical to TRBD1. The material sequenced was sorted CD4+, CD8+, or CD8+CD57+ T cells (not recorded which) from PBMCs. This receptor was obtained from a human donor in good health, serving as a control. Written as DNA, the CDR3 is TGCAGTGCTCGCGGACAGGGGGAAGAGACCCAGTACTTC. Translation gives CSARGQGEETQYF.